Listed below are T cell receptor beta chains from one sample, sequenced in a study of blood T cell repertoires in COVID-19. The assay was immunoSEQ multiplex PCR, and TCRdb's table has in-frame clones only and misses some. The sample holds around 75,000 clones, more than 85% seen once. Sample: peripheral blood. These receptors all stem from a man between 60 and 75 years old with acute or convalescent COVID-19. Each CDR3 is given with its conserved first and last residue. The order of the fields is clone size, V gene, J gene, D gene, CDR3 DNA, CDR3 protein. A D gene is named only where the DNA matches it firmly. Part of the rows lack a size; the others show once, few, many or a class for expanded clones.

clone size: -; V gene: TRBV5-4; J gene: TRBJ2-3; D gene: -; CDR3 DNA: TGTGCCAGCAGCTTGGGTGCTGCGGCGACAGATACGCAGTATTTT; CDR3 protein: CASSLGAAATDTQYF
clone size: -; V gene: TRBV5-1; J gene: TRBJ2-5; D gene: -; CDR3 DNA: TGCGCCAGCAACATGGTGGGGGGTGAAGAGACCCAGTACTTC; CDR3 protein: CASNMVGGEETQYF
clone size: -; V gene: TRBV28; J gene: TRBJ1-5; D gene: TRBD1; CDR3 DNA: TGTGCCAGCAGGGGGACAGTAGACCATCAGCCCCAGCATTTT; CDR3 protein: CASRGTVDHQPQHF
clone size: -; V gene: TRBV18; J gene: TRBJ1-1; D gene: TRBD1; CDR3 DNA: TGTGCCAGCTCATCAACAGGGGCCGGGAACACTGAAGCTTTCTTT; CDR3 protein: CASSSTGAGNTEAFF
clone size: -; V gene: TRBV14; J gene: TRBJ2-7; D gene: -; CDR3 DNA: TGTGCCAGCAGCCAAGGTTATTGGGACACTTCCTACGAGCAGTACTTC; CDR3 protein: CASSQGYWDTSYEQYF
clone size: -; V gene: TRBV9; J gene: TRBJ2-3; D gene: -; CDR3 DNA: TGTGCCAGCAGCGGAACCTCAGCGGACCACACAGATACGCAGTATTTT; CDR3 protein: CASSGTSADHTDTQYF
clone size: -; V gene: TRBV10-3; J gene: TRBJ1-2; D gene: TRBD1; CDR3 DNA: TGTGCCATCACTCAGGACAGGGTCTATGGCTACACCTTC; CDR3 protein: CAITQDRVYGYTF
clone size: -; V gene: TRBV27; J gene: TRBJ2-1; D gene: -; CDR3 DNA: TGTGCCAGCAGTTTTCTCGGAGCCTACAATGAGCAGTTCTTC; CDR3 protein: CASSFLGAYNEQFF
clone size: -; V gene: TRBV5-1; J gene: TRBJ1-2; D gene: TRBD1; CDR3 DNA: TGCGCCAGCAGCTTGGGATTACTCCGGGACAGGGACTATGGCTACACCTTC; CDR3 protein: CASSLGLLRDRDYGYTF
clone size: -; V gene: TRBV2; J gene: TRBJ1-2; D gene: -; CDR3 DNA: TGTGCCAGCAGTGGGGAACCACGGGGGATCTATGGCTACACCTTC; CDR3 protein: CASSGEPRGIYGYTF
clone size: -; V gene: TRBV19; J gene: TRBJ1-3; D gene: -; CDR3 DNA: TGTGCCAGTAGTACCAATACAGGCTTCTCTGGAAACACCATATATTTT; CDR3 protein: CASSTNTGFSGNTIYF
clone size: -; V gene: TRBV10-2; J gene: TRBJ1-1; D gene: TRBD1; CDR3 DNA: TGCGCCAGCAGTGTAAGATCAACTACAGGGGTCACTGAAGCTTTCTTT; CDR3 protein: CASSVRSTTGVTEAFF
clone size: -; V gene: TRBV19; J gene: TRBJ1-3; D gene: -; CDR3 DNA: TGTGCCAGTAACTCCCAGGGGATGGTTGGAAACACCATATATTTT; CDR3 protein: CASNSQGMVGNTIYF
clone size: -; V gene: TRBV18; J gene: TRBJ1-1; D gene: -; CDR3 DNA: TGTGCCAGCTCACAGGTCAGGATTGATGAAGCTTTCTTT; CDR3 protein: CASSQVRIDEAFF
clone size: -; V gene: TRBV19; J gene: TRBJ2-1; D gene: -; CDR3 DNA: TGTGCCAGTAGTGTACCCGGCAGGGCCAATGAGCAGTTCTTC; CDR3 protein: CASSVPGRANEQFF
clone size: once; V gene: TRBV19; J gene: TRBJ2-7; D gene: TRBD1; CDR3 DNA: TGTGCCAGTATGGGGGACAGCAATGAGCAGTACTTC; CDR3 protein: CASMGDSNEQYF
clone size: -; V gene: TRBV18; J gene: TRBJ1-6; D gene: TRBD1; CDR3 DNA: TGTGCCAGCTCACTAGGACAGGGAAGCTCACCCCTCCACTTT; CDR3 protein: CASSLGQGSSPLHF
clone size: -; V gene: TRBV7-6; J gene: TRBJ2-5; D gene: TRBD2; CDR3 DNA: TGTGCCAGCAGCCCCGGTCGACTAGCGGGACTAGAGACCCAGTACTTC; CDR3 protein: CASSPGRLAGLETQYF
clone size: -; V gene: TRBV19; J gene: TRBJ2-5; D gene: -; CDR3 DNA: TGTGCCAGTAGGTCCTCTCAGGGCCTTGGGGAGACCCAGTACTTC; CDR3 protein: CASRSSQGLGETQYF
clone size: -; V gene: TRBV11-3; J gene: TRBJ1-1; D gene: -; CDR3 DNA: TGTGCCAGCAGCTTAGGAGGCAACACTGAAGCTTTCTTT; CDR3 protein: CASSLGGNTEAFF
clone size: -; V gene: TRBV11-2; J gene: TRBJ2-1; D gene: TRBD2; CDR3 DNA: TGTGCCAGCAGCTTTCAGGCGCGGGGGATTTACAATGAGCAGTTCTTC; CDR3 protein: CASSFQARGIYNEQFF
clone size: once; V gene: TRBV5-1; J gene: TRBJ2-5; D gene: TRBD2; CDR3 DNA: TGCGCCAGCAGCGTTCGGACTAGCGGGGGGGAAGAGACCCAGTACTTC; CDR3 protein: CASSVRTSGGEETQYF
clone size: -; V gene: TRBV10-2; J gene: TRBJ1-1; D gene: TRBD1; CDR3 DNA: TGCGCCAGCAGTGACAGGGACAGATTGAACACTGAAGCTTTCTTT; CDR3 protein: CASSDRDRLNTEAFF
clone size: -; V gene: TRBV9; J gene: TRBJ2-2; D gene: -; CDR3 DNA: TGTGCCAGCAGCTTTAGAGGAAGCGACGGGGAGCTGTTTTTT; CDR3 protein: CASSFRGSDGELFF
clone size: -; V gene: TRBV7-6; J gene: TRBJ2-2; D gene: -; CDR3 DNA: TGTGCCAGCAGCCCTATACAGGGAACGAACACCGGGGAGCTGTTTTTT; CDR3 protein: CASSPIQGTNTGELFF
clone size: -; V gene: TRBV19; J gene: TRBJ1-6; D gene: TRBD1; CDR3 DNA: TGTGCCAGTAGGAGACAGGGTAGTTCACCCCTCCACTTT; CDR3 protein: CASRRQGSSPLHF
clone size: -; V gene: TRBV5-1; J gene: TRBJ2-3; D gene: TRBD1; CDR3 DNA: TGCGCCAGCAGCCGAGAGGGACAGAGCACAGATACGCAGTATTTT; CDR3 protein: CASSREGQSTDTQYF
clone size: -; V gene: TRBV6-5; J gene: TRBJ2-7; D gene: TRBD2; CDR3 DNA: TGTGCCAGCAGGGCGGGGGTCTACGAGCAGTACTTC; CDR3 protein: CASRAGVYEQYF
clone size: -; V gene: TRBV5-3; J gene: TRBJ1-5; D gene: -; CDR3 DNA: TGTGCCAGAAGCTTGGCTTGGGGCAGGGTCCAGCCCCAGCATTTT; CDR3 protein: CARSLAWGRVQPQHF
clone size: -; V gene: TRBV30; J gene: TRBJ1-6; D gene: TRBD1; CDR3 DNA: TGTGCCTGGGACAGGGGCTATAATTCACCCCTCCACTTT; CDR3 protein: CAWDRGYNSPLHF
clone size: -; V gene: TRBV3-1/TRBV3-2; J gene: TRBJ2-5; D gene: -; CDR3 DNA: TGTGCCAGCAGTTCACCAGGGTACCAAGAGACCCAGTACTTC; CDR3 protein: CASSSPGYQETQYF
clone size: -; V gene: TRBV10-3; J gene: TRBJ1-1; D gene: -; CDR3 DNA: TGTGCCATAAAGACGGGGGGGATGAACACTGAAGCTTTCTTT; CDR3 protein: CAIKTGGMNTEAFF
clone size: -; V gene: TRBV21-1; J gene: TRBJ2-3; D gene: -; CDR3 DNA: TGTGCCAGCAGCAAAGGAGCGGGAGAAAGGGCAGATACGCAGTATTTT; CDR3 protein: CASSKGAGERADTQYF
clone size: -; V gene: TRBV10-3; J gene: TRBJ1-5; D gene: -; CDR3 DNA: TGTGCCATCAGTGATACAGCAAATCAGCCCCAGCATTTT; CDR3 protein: CAISDTANQPQHF
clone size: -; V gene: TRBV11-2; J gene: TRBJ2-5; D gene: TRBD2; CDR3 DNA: TGTGCCAGCAGCTCGGGACTAGCGGGGTTCGAGGCCCAGTACTTC; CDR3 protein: CASSSGLAGFEAQYF
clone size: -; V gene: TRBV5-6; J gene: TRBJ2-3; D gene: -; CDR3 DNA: TGTGCCAGCAGCTTGGCCGCGGGGCACACAGATACGCAGTATTTT; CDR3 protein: CASSLAAGHTDTQYF
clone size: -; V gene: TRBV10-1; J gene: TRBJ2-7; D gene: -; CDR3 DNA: TGCGCCAGCAGTGAGTACTTGACACGAAGCTACGAGCAGTACTTC; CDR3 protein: CASSEYLTRSYEQYF
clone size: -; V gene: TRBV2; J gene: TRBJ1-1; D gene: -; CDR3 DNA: TGTGCCAGTAGGCCCGACCGAGGCACTGAAGCTTTCTTT; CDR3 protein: CASRPDRGTEAFF
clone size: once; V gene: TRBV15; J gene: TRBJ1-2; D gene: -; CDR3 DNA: TGTGCCACCAGCAGGGGGGGAAGAGGCAGTGGCTACACCTTC; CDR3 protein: CATSRGGRGSGYTF
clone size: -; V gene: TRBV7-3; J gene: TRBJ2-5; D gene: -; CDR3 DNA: TGTGCCAGCAGCTCACAGGGACCAGAGACCCAGTACTTC; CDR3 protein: CASSSQGPETQYF
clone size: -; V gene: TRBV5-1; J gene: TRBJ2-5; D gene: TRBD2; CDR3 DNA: TGCGCCAGCAGCTTGTATAATGGACTAGCGGGAGGGCCTGAGACCCAGTACTTC; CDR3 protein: CASSLYNGLAGGPETQYF
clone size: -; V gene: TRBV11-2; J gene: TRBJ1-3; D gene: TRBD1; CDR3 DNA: TGTGCCAGCAGCGTCTCCTCGGGACAGCAAAACACCATATATTTT; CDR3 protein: CASSVSSGQQNTIYF
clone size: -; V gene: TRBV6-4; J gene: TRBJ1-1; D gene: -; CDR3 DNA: TGTGCCAGCAGTGAACAGGGGAACACTGAAGCTTTCTTT; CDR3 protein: CASSEQGNTEAFF
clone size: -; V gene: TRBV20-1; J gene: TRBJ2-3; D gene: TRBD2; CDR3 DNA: TGCAGTGCCCGACTAGCGGGGGGGAATTATTTT; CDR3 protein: CSARLAGGNYF
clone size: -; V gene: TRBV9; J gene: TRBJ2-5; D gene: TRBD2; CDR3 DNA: TGTGCCAGCAGCCCGAGTAGCGGGGGGGCCGGGGAGACCCAGTACTTC; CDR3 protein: CASSPSSGGAGETQYF
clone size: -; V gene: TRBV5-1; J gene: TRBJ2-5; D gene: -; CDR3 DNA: TGCGCCAGCAGCTATGTCGGGGGCCAAGAGACCCAGTACTTC; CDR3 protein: CASSYVGGQETQYF
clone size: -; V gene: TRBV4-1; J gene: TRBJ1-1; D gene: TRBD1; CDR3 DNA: TGCGCCAGCAGCAAAGGACAGGGGGTCATGAACACTGAAGCTTTCTTT; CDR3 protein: CASSKGQGVMNTEAFF
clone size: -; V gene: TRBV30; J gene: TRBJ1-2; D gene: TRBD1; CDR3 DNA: TGTGCCTGGAGTCCCCGGGACAGGGGGCCGACATCATTATTTTATGGCTACACCTTC; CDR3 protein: CAWSPRDRGPTSLFYGYTF
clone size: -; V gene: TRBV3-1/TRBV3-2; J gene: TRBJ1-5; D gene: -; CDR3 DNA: TGTGCCAGCAGCCCAAACGGCGGAGGCAATCAGCCCCAGCATTTT; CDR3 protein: CASSPNGGGNQPQHF
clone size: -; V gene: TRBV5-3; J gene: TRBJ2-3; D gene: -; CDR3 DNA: TGTGCCAGAAGCTTAACAGGGCCCACGGAGCCAGATACGCAGTATTTT; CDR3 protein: CARSLTGPTEPDTQYF
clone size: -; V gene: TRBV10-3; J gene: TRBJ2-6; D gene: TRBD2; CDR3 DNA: TGTGCCATCAGTGGGTCAAGCGGGGGGCCTGCCTCTGGGGCCAACGTCCTGACTTTC; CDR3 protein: CAISGSSGGPASGANVLTF
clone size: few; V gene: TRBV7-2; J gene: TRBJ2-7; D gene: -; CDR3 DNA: TGTGCCAGCAGCTTACCCCCCAGCGGGCCCTACGAGCAGTACTTC; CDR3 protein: CASSLPPSGPYEQYF
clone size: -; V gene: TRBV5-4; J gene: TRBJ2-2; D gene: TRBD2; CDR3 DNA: TGTGCCTCGGGGGGGGCTGGCACCGGGGAGCTGTTTTTT; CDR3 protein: CASGGAGTGELFF